This record concerns one TCR beta chain sequence. The data belong to a study of T cell repertoires in ileal Crohn's disease. Study-level information: Every patient was operated on for stricturing (roughly 61%) or penetrating (approximately 40%) complications.

The sample's time point: neoterminal ileum biopsy at postoperative endoscopy, about 6 months after surgery. The assay was immunoSEQ multiplex PCR, and TCRdb's table has in-frame clones only and misses some. The repertoire has about 62,000 clones, roughly 91% of them found once; the top ten carry approximately 2%. This TCR was sampled from an adult with Crohn's disease. What was sequenced was ileal tissue.

CDR3 bases: TGTGCCAGCTCACCAAGGTCACTCAGGTTGGGCACTGAAGCTTTCTTT. Amino acids: CASSPRSLRLGTEAFF. The chain combines TRBV18 with TRBJ1-1; D gene unclear. The CDR3 sequence is 16 residues long. Trimming stripped 2 bases from V and 4 bases from J, with 17 bases between. The V gene's germline CDR1 is KGHSH and CDR2 LQKENI. The full variable domain, completed using reference TRBV18 and TRBJ1-1, is NAGVMQNPRHLVRRRGQEARLRCSPMKGHSHVYWYRQLPEEGLKFMVYLQKENIIDESGMPKERFSAEFPKEGPSILRIQQVVRGDSAAYFCASSPRSLRLGTEAFFGQGTRLTVV.